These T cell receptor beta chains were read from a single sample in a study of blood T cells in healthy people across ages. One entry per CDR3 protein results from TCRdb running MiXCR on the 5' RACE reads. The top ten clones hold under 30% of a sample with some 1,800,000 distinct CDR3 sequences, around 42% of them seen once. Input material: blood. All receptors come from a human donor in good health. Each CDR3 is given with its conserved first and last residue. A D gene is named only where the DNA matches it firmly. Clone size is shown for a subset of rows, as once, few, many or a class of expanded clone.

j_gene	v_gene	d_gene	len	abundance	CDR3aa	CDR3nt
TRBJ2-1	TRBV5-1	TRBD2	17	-	CASSLAGRGAEYNEQFF	TGCGCCAGCAGCTTGGCGGGGCGGGGGGCCGAATACAATGAGCAGTTCTTC
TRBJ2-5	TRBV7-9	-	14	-	CASSTGLGRETQYF	TGTGCCAGCAGCACAGGGTTGGGTAGAGAGACCCAGTACTTC
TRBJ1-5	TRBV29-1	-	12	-	CSAGTVNQPQHF	TGCAGCGCCGGGACGGTTAATCAGCCCCAGCATTTT
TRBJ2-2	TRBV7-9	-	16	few	CASSSLDQGIAGELFF	TGTGCCAGCAGCTCCCTAGACCAGGGGATCGCCGGGGAGCTGTTTTTT
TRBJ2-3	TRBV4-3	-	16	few	CASSQEGPGGADTQYF	TGCGCCAGCAGCCAAGAGGGACCCGGGGGCGCAGATACGCAGTATTTT
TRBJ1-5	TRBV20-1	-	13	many	CSAGTGSNQPQHF	TGCAGTGCTGGCACAGGGTCCAATCAGCCCCAGCATTTT
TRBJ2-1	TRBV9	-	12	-	CAGRGLDNEQFF	TGTGCCGGCAGGGGACTGGACAATGAGCAGTTCTTC
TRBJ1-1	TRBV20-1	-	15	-	CSASAGRFGETVAFF	TGCAGTGCTAGTGCAGGGAGGTTCGGCGAGACTGTAGCTTTCTTT
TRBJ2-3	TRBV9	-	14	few	CASSVDGFTDTQYF	TGTGCCAGCAGCGTAGACGGGTTCACAGATACGCAGTATTTT
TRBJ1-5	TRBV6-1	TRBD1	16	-	CASTRDRGLGNQPQHF	TGTGCCAGCACTCGGGACAGGGGATTAGGGAATCAGCCCCAGCATTTT
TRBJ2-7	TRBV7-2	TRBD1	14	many	CASSLGTGFYEQYF	TGTGCCAGCAGCTTAGGGACAGGGTTCTACGAGCAGTACTTC
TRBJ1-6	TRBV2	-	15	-	CASSEWGIGFPPLHF	TGTGCCAGCAGTGAGTGGGGTATTGGTTTTCCACCCCTCCACTTT
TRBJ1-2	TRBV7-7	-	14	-	CASSLSQRAYGYTF	TGTGCCAGCAGCTTATCTCAGAGGGCCTATGGCTACACCTTC
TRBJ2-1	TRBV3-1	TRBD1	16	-	CASSRGKGTGRDEQFF	TGTGCCAGCAGCCGCGGGAAGGGGACAGGGCGTGATGAGCAGTTCTTC
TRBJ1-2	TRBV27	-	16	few	CASARDRGVRGYGYTF	TGTGCCAGCGCTAGGGACCGGGGCGTTAGAGGCTATGGCTACACCTTC
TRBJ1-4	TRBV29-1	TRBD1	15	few	CSVLERRQGGEKLFF	TGCAGCGTTCTTGAACGGCGACAGGGTGGGGAAAAACTGTTTTTT
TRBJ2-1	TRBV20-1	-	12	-	CSASRTNNEQCF	TGCAGTGCTAGTCGCACCAACAATGAGCAGTGCTTC
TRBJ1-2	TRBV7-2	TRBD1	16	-	CASSLSRTITGDGYTF	TGTGCCAGCAGCTTATCCCGTACGATTACAGGGGATGGCTACACCTTC
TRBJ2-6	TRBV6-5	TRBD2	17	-	CASSYSFSGAGANVLTF	TGTGCCAGCAGTTACTCGTTCAGCGGGGCTGGGGCCAACGTCCTGACTTTC
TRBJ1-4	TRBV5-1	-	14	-	CASSLGEGSEELFF	TGCGCCAGCAGCTTGGGAGAAGGGAGCGAGGAACTGTTTTTT
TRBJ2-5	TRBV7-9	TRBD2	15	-	CASSPRLAGRNEQYF	TGTGCCAGCAGCCCTCGACTAGCGGGGAGGAATGAGCAGTACTTC
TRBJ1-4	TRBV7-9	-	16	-	CASSDVQGWANEKLFF	TGTGCCAGCAGCGACGTACAAGGGTGGGCTAATGAAAAACTGTTTTTT
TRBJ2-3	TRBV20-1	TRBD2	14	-	CSAASGESTDTQYF	TGCAGTGCTGCTAGCGGGGAGTCTACAGATACGCAGTATTTT
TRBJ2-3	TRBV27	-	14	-	CASSLLPASDTQYF	TGTGCCAGCAGTTTATTACCAGCTTCAGATACGCAGTATTTT
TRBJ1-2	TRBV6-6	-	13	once	CASSWSHGDGYTF	TGTGCCAGCAGTTGGTCTCATGGGGATGGCTACACCTTC
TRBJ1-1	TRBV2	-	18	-	CASRAWGPPTQMNTEAFF	TGTGCCAGCAGGGCCTGGGGTCCCCCTACCCAAATGAACACTGAAGCTTTCTTT
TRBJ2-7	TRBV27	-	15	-	CASGALPGKSYEQYF	TGTGCCAGCGGCGCCCTGCCAGGCAAATCCTACGAGCAGTACTTC